The entry below gives a single T cell receptor beta chain sequence along with its context. The antigen is unknown. The data stem from a study of T cell responses to AZD1222 COVID-19 vaccine. Points from the study as a whole: Nearly half of spike-specific TCRs reportedly go after variant regions that carry no mutations. It was only a handful of AZD1222 recipients who were seropositive at baseline.

This CDR3 has 14 residues. The V gene's germline CDR1 is LNHDA and CDR2 SQIVND (reference sequence). V lost 3 bases to trimming and J lost 3 bases, with 11 bases between them. Some clones are missing from TCRdb's copy, which holds only in-frame ones; the method was immunoSEQ multiplex PCR. The table includes more than 150,000 clones, under 95% detected once. This clonotype originated in an adult in good health. The starting material was peripheral blood, obtained on day 0 of AZD1222 vaccination. The chain is built from TRBV19 and TRBJ1-2, with a possible D match to TRBD1 (6 bases). The CDR3 loop is CASSMGRGDYGYTF. As DNA, the CDR3 is TGTGCCAGTAGTATGGGCAGGGGTGACTATGGCTACACCTTC.